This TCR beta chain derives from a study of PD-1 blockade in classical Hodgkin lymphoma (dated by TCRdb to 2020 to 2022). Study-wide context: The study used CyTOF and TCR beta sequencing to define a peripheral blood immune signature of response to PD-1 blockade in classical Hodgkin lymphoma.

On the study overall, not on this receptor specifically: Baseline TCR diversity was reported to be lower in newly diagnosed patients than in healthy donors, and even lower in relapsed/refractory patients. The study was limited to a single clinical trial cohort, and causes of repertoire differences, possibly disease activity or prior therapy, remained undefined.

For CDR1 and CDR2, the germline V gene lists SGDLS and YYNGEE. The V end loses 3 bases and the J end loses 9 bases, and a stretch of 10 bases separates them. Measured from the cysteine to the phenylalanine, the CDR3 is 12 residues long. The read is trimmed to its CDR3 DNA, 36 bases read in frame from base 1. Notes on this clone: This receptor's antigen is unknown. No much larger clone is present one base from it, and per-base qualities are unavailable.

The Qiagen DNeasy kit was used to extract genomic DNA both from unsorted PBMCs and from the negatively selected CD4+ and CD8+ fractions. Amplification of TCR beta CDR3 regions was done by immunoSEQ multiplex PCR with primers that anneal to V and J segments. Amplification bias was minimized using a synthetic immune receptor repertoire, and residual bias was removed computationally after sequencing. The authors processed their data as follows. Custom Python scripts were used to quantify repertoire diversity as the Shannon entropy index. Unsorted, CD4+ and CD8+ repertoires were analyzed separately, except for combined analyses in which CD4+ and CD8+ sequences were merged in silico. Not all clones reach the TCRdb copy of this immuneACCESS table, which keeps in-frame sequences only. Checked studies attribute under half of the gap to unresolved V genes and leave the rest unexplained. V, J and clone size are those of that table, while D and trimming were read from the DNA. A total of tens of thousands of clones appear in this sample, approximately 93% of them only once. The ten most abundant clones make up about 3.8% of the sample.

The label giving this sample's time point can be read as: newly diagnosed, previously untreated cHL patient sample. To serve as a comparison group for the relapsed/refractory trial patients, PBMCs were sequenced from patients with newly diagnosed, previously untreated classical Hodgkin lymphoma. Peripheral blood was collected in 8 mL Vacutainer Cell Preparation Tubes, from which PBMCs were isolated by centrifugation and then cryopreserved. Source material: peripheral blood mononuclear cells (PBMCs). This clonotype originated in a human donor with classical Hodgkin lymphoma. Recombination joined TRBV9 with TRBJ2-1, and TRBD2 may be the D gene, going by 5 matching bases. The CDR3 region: CASSAPTSEQFF. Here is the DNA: TGTGCCAGCAGCGCCCCAACTAGTGAGCAGTTCTTC.